Following are 8 T cell receptor beta chains from one sample sequenced in a study of a mutant IDH1 vaccine in newly diagnosed glioma. Regarding time point: week 47, end of study. Vaccination comprised doses that each held 300 ug of mutant IDH1 20-mer peptide, plus topical imiquimod. The table came from immunoSEQ multiplex PCR; TCRdb's copy has only in-frame clones and leaves some out. The sample has about 36,000 clones, roughly four fifths seen once. These receptors have no known antigen. The sequences come from PBMCs, collected from a glioma patient whose treatment included an IDH1 peptide vaccine. The origin of the receptors is a man aged 35 to 55 with glioma.

CDR3 nucleotide sequence: TGCGCCAGCAGCTGGCCCGTGAGCGGGAGGGGGGCCGGCGAGCAGTACTTC. Encoded protein: CASSWPVSGRGAGEQYF. This chain uses TRBV5-1 with TRBJ2-7; 10 bases map to TRBD2. The germline V gene encodes CDR1 SGHRS and CDR2 YFSETQ. The CDR3 length is 17 residues. V shed 3 bases and J 6 bases; nucleotides not matched to a gene: 15.

By sample share, this clone is hyperexpanded. CDR3 DNA sequence: TGTGCCAGCAGCTTAGGCGGGGAGGGCTCCTACGAGCAGTACGTC. Translated: CASSLGGEGSYEQYV. The rearrangement joins TRBV13 to TRBJ2-7; 7 bases fit TRBD2. CDR1 is PRHDT and CDR2 is FYEKMQ in the germline V gene (reference sequence). The CDR3 is made up of 15 amino acids. Germline trimming cut 0 bases from V and 0 bases from J; bases unmatched to any gene: 2.

The genes are TRBV4-1 and TRBJ1-1; no clear D gene. This CDR3 region has 16 residues. Between the trimmed V and J ends, which lost 1 base and 2 bases, there was a span of 14 bases. Germline CDR1 reads MGHRA; CDR2 reads YSYEKL. DNA for the CDR3: TGCGCCAGCAGCCAAGTAGTGCGGTTAGAAAACACTGAAGCTTTCTTT. It yields the protein CASSQVVRLENTEAFF.

This chain joins TRBV7-2 and TRBJ1-1; no reliable D call. Trimming took 4 bases from V and 4 from J, leaving 7 bases between them. The germline gives CDR1 SGHTA, CDR2 FQGNSA. The CDR3 totals 12 residues. The CDR3 DNA sequence: TGTGCCAGCAGCTCTGGTGGCACTGAAGCTTTCTTT. This codes for CASSSGGTEAFF.

The rearrangement uses TRBV5-6 and TRBJ2-2; D remains unclear. This CDR3 is built from 13 residues. Looked up from germline, CDR1 is SGHDT and CDR2 is YYEEEE. V lost 1 base and J 0 bases, leaving 1 base between the germline ends. The DNA for the CDR3 is TGTGCCAGCAGCTTGACGAACACCGGGGAGCTGTTTTTT. Its protein is CASSLTNTGELFF. Variable domain in full (rest from reference TRBV5-6 and TRBJ2-2): DAGVTQSPTHLIKTRGQQVTLRCSPKSGHDTVSWYQQALGQGPQFIFQYYEEEERQRGNFPDRFSGHQFPNYSSELNVNALLLGDSALYLCASSLTNTGELFFGEGSRLTVL.

This chain uses TRBV27 with TRBJ2-1; TRBD2 matches 15 bases. The CDR3 spans 16 residues. The germline CDR1 and CDR2 sequences are MNHEY and SMNVEV (reference sequence). V gave up 6 bases and J gave up 3 bases; unmatched junction bases: 3. This CDR3 reads CASRMGLAGGYNEQFF. CDR3 in DNA: TGTGCCAGCAGGATGGGACTAGCGGGGGGCTACAATGAGCAGTTCTTC.

The chain uses TRBV2 and TRBJ2-1, with TRBD2 identical over 9 bases. Germline lookup yields CDR1 SNHLY and CDR2 FYNNEI. The CDR3 has 15 amino acids. Trimming removed 9 bases from V and 7 bases from J; junction bases left unmatched: 13. This CDR3 is CASGGRGLAANEQFF. The CDR3 DNA reads TGTGCCAGTGGAGGTCGGGGACTAGCAGCGAATGAGCAGTTCTTC.

This clone was seen once. The rearrangement joins TRBV2 to TRBJ2-3; either TRBD1 or TRBD2 may fit D (5 bases each). Germline CDR1 and CDR2: SNHLY and FYNNEI. V was pared by 3 bases and J by 2 bases, with 18 bases between. The CDR3 is 17 residues long. CDR3 coding DNA: TGTGCCAGCAGTGACTGGGGTGGAGCGGACATCACAGATACGCAGTATTTT. The encoded protein is CASSDWGGADITDTQYF.